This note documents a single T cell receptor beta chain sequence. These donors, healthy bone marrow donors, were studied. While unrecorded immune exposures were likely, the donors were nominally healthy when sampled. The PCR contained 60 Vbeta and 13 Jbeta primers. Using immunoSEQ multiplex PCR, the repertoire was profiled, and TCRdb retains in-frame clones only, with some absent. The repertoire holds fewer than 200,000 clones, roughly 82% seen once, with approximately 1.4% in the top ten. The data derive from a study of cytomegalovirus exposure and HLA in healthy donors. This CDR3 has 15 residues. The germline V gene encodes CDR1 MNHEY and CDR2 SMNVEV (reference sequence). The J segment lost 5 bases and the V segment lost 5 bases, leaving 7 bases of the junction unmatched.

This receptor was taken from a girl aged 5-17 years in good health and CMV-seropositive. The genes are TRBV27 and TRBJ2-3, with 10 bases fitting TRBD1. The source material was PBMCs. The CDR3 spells CASSTRQGARDTQYF. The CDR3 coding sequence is TGTGCCAGCAGTACCCGACAGGGGGCTAGAGATACGCAGTATTTT.